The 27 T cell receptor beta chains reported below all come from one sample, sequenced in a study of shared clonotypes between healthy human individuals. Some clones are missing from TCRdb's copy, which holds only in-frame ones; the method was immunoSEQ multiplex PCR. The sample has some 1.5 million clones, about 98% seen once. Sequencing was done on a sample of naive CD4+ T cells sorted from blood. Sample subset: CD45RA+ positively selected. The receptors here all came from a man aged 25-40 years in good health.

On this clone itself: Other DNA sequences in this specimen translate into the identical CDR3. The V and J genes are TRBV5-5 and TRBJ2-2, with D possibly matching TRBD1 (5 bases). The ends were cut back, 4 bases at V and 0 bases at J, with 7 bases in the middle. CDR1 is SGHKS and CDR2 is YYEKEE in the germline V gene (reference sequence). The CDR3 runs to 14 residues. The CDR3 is CASSLTANTGELFF. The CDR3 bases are TGTGCCAGCAGCCTGACAGCGAACACCGGGGAGCTGTTTTTT.

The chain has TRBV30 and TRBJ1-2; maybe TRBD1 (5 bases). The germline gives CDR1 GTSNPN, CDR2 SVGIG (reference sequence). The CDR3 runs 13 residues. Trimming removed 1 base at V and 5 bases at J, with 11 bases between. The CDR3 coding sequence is TGTGCCTGGAGTGGGGACGGTTATTATGGCTACACCTTC. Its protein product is CAWSGDGYYGYTF.

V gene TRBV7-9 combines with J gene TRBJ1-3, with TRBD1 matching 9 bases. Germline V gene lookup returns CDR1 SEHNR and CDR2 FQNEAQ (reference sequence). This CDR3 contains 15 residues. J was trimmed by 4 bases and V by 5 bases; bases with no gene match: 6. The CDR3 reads CASSQTGTGGNTIYF. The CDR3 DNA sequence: TGTGCCAGCAGCCAAACCGGGACAGGGGGAAACACCATATATTTT.

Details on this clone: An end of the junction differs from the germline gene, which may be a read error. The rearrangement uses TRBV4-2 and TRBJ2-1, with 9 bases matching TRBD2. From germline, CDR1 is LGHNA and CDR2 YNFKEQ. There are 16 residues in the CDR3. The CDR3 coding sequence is TGTGCCAGCAGGCAAGAGGCGACTAGCGGAATGGATGAGCAGTTCTTC. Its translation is CASRQEATSGMDEQFF.

This CDR3 is CASRDRGHNEQFF. As DNA, the CDR3 is TGTGCCAGCAGAGACAGAGGGCACAATGAGCAGTTCTTC. The chain combines TRBV5-4 with TRBJ2-1; D assignment may be TRBD1 or TRBD2 (5 bases each). The CDR3 length is 13 residues. V was cut by 5 bases and J by 5 bases, with 11 bases left in between. Germline CDR1 is SGHNT and CDR2 is YYREEE (reference sequence). The entire variable domain, with the rest obtained from reference TRBV5-4 and TRBJ2-1, is as follows: ETGVTQSPTHLIKTRGQQVTLRCSSQSGHNTVSWYQQALGQGPQFIFQYYREEENGRGNFPPRFSGLQFPNYSSELNVNALELDDSALYLCASRDRGHNEQFFGPGTRLTVL.

CDR3 DNA sequence: TGCGCCAGCAGCCGCACGACAGGGAGGGGAGCTTTCTTT. Its translation is CASSRTTGRGAFF. The rearrangement joins TRBV4-3 to TRBJ1-1, with 7 bases fitting TRBD1. Per the germline V gene, CDR1 is LGHNA and CDR2 is YSLEER. The CDR3 is made up of 13 amino acids. V dropped 4 bases and J dropped 10; count of bases not matched to a gene: 9.

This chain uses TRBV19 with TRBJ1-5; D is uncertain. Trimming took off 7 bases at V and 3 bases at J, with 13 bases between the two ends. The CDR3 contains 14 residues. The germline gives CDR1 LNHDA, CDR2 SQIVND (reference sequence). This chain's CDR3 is CASTAKGVNQPQHF. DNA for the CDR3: TGTGCCAGTACCGCGAAGGGAGTCAATCAGCCCCAGCATTTT.

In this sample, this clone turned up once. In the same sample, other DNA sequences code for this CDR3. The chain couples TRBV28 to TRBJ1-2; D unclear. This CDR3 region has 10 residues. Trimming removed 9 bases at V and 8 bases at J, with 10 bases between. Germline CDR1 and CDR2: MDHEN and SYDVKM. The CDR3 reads CASRRGGYTF. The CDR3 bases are TGTGCCAGTAGACGAGGCGGCTACACCTTC.

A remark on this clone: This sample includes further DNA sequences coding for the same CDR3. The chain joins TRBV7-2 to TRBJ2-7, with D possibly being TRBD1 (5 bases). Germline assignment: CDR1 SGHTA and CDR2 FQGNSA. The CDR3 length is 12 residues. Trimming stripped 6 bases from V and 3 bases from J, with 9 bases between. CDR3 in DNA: TGTGCCAGCAGGCGAGACAGCTACGAGCAGTACTTC. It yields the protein CASRRDSYEQYF.

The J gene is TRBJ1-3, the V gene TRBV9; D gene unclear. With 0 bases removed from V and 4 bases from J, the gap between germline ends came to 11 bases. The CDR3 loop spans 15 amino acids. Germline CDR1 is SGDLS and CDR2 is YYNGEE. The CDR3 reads CASSVEAAKGNTIYF. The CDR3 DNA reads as TGTGCCAGCAGCGTAGAGGCGGCGAAGGGAAACACCATATATTTT.

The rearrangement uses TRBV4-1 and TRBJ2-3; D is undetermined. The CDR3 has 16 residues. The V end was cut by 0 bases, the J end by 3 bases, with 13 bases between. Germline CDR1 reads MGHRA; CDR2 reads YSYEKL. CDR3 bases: TGCGCCAGCAGCCAAGATTGGACGCAAGGTACAGATACGCAGTATTTT. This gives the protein CASSQDWTQGTDTQYF.

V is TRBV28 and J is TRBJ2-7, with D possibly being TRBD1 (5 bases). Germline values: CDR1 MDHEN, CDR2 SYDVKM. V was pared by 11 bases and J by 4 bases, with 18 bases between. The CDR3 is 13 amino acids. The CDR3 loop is CAATGVGAYEQYF. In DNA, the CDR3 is TGTGCCGCGACGGGTGTAGGGGCTTACGAGCAGTACTTC. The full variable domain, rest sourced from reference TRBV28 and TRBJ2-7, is DVKVTQSSRYLVKRTGEKVFLECVQDMDHENMFWYRQDPGLGLRLIYFSYDVKMKEKGDIPEGYSVSREKKERFSLILESASTNQTSMYLCAATGVGAYEQYFGPGTRLTVT.

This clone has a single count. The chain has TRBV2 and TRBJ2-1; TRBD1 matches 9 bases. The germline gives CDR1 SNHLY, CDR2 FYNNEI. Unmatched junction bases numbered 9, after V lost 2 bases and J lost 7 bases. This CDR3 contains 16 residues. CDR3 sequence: CASSEPRDRVVNEQFF. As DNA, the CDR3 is TGTGCCAGCAGTGAACCCCGGGACAGGGTCGTGAATGAGCAGTTCTTC.

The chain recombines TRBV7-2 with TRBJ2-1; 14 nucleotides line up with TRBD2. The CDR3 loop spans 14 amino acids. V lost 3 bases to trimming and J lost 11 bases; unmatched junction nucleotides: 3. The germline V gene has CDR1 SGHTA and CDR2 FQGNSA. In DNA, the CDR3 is TGTGCCAGCAGCTTGGGACTAGCGGGGGTAAAGCAGTTCTTC. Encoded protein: CASSLGLAGVKQFF.

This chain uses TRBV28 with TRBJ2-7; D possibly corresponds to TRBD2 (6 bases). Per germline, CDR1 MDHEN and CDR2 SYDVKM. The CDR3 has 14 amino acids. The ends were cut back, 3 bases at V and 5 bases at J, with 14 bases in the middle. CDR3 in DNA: TGTGCCAGCAGTTTGGGAGGCGGGATTGACGAGCAGTACTTC. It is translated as CASSLGGGIDEQYF.

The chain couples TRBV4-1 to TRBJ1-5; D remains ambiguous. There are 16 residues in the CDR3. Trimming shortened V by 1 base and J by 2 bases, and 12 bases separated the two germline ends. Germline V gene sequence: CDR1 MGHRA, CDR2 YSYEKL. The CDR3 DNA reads TGCGCCAGCAGCCAAGTGCTGGGTATGGGCAATCAGCCCCAGCATTTT. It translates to CASSQVLGMGNQPQHF.

This chain's CDR3 is CASSRREGTGNEQFF. The DNA for the CDR3 is TGCGCCAGCAGCCGACGGGAGGGAACGGGGAATGAGCAGTTCTTC. J is TRBJ2-1 and V is TRBV5-1; 8 bases line up with TRBD2. Germline values: CDR1 SGHRS, CDR2 YFSETQ. Trimming removed 4 bases from V and 7 bases from J; junction bases left unmatched: 10. This CDR3 has 15 amino acids.

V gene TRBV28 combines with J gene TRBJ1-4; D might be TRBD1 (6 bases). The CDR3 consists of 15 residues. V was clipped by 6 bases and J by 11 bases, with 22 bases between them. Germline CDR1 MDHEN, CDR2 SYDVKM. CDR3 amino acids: CASSRTGSREWKLFF. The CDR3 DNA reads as TGTGCCAGCAGCCGAACAGGGTCCCGGGAATGGAAACTGTTTTTT.

The CDR3 coding sequence is TGTGCCAGCAGCGTGGGACTAGCGGGAGGAGATACGCAGTATTTT. Translating gives CASSVGLAGGDTQYF. The chain combines TRBV7-2 with TRBJ2-3, with 15 bases lining up with TRBD2. The CDR3 is 15 residues long. Germline V lookup: CDR1 SGHTA, CDR2 FQGNSA. With V trimmed by 5 bases and J by 5 bases, 2 bases remained unmatched.

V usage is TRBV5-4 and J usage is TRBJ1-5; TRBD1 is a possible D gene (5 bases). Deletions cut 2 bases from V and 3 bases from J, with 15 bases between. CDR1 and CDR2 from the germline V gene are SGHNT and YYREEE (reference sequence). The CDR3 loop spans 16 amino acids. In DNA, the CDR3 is TGTGCCAGCAGCTTCGGGACCCCGAACCCCAATCAGCCCCAGCATTTT. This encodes CASSFGTPNPNQPQHF.

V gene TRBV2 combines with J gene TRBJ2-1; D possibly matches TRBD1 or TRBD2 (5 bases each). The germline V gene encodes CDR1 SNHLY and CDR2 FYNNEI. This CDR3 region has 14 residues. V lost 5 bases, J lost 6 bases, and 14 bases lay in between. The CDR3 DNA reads TGTGCCAGCAGTCCGGGACGAACTTCCAATGAGCAGTTCTTC. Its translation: CASSPGRTSNEQFF.

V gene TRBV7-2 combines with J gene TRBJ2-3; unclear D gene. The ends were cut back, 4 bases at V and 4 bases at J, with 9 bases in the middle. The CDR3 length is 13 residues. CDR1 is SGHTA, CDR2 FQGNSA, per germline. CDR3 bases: TGTGCCAGCAGCTCCGAAACCCCAGATACGCAGTATTTT. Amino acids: CASSSETPDTQYF.

In DNA form, the CDR3 reads TGTGCCAGCTCACCATTTGACAGGGCCGCAGATACGCAGTATTTT. Amino acids: CASSPFDRAADTQYF. The chain uses TRBV18 and TRBJ2-3; TRBD1 aligns across 7 bases. The junction had 6 bases not matched to a gene; V was cut back by 2 bases and J by 4 bases. The germline V gene has CDR1 KGHSH and CDR2 LQKENI. The CDR3 spans 15 residues.

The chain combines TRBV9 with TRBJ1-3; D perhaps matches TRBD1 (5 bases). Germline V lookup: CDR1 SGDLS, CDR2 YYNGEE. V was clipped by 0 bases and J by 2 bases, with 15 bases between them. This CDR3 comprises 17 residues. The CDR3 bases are TGTGCCAGCAGCGTAGGGGATTTGCGGGGGACTGGAAACACCATATATTTT. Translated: CASSVGDLRGTGNTIYF.

The CDR3 protein is CASSLIGGTGTNQPQHF. The CDR3 nucleotides read TGTGCCAGCAGTTTAATTGGGGGGACAGGAACAAATCAGCCCCAGCATTTT. The chain joins TRBV28 to TRBJ1-5; TRBD1 aligns across 8 bases. This CDR3 spans 17 amino acids. The J segment lost 4 bases and the V segment lost 2 bases, leaving 10 bases of the junction unmatched. Germline CDR1 and CDR2: MDHEN and SYDVKM.

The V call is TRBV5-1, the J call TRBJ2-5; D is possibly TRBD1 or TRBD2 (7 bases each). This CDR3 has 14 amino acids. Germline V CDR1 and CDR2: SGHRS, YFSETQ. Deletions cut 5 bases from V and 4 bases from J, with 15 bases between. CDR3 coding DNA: TGCGCCAGCAGTCCAGACAGGGAGGGAGAGACCCAGTACTTC. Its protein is CASSPDREGETQYF.

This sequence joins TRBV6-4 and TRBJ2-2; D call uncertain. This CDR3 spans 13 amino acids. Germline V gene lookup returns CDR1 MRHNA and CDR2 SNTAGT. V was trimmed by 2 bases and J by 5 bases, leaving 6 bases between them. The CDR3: CASSDIPTGELFF. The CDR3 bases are TGTGCCAGCAGTGACATCCCGACCGGGGAGCTGTTTTTT.